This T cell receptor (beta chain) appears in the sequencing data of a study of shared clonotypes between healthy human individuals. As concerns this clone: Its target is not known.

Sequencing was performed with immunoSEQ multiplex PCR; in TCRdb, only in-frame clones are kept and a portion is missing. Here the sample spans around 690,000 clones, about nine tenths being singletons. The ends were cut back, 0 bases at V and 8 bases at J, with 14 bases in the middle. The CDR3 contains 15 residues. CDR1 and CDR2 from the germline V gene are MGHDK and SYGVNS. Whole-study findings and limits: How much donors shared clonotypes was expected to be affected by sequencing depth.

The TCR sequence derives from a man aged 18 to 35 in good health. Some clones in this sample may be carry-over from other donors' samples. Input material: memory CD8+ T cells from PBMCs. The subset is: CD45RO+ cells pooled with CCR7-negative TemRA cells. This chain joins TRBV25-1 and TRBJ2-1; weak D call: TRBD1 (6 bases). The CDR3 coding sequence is TGTGCCAGCAGTGAATATGAGGGAGAGGGGGATGAGCAGTTCTTC. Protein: CASSEYEGEGDEQFF.